The T cell receptor (beta chain) described here comes from a study of immune evolution from preneoplasia to lung adenocarcinoma. As to this clone: Its antigen is unidentified.

Patients had resection in Japan or China between about 2013 and 2017. Each case's diagnosis was confirmed by two pathologists on H&E. Sequencing was performed with immunoSEQ multiplex PCR; in TCRdb, only in-frame clones are kept and a portion is missing. The table includes around 5,700 clones, approximately 72% detected once. Whole-study findings and limits: From normal lung to invasive adenocarcinoma, top clone frequencies appeared to decrease.

Material: FFPE adjacent normal lung tissue. This TCR came from an older donor with lung adenocarcinoma.

Here the CDR3 DNA reads TGTGCCAGCTCACCGGTGGAGGGGGCCTACGAGCAGTACTTC. Translating it yields CASSPVEGAYEQYF. V and J are TRBV18 and TRBJ2-7, with D perhaps being TRBD1 or TRBD2 (6 bases each). The CDR3 covers 14 residues. With 3 bases removed from V and 2 bases from J, the gap between germline ends came to 11 bases. Per the germline V gene, CDR1 is KGHSH and CDR2 is LQKENI.